The clone carrying this T cell receptor beta chain has a handful of counts. Its antigen is currently unknown. Germline values: CDR1 LNHDA, CDR2 SQIVND (reference sequence). The CDR3 spans 14 residues. The germline V and J ends were trimmed by 8 bases and 3 bases, with 13 bases remaining between them. H&E slides confirmed each diagnosis, reviewed by two pathologists independently. Premalignant or tumor cells were enriched by macro-dissection after pathologic assessment. This sample is part of a study of immune evolution from preneoplasia to lung adenocarcinoma. Study at large: HLA loss of heterozygosity: under 7.5% AIS, over 12% MIA, about 30% ADC, none AAH.

Study conclusions and caveats: Top clone share appeared to fall from AAH through AIS, MIA, adenocarcinoma.

Method: immunoSEQ multiplex PCR; TCRdb's copy keeps in-frame clones and lacks some. The sample has 8,500 to 10,000 clones; about four fifths are singletons. J is TRBJ2-2 and V is TRBV19; D is ambiguous. Sequencing was done on a sample of FFPE lung adenocarcinoma in situ tissue. The source of this sequence is a person aged 80 or older with lung adenocarcinoma. The DNA of the CDR3 is TGTGCCAGTGGCCAATCGCGATACACCGGGGAGCTGTTTTTT. This codes for CASGQSRYTGELFF.